The text below deals with one TCR beta chain. These data come from a study of blood T cell repertoires in COVID-19. Overall study: Nucleic acid was either cDNA or gDNA, and it came from T cells, B-cell-depleted T cells, or PBMCs.

In the original workflow: Using reference gene primer amplification, nucleated cell counts were estimated. Repertoires were generated with immunoSEQ multiplex PCR, while TCRdb's copy carries only in-frame clones and drops some. Clonal size and the V and J genes are those of that table, whereas D and trimming came from the DNA. The sample records about 150,000 clones, roughly 84% being singletons. Germline loops: CDR1 MDHEN, CDR2 SYDVKM. Trimming cost V 3 bases and J 5 bases, with 11 bases left between them. CDR3 length equals 15 residues. The chain uses TRBV28 and TRBJ1-6; a weak D match, TRBD1 (6 bases). The sequence came from a woman older than 75 with active or convalescent COVID-19. Sequencing was done on a sample of peripheral blood. CDR3 sequence: CASSFIQGNNSPLHF. CDR3 in DNA: TGTGCCAGCAGTTTTATTCAGGGGAATAATTCACCCCTCCACTTT.